The next 4 T cell receptor beta chains were all read from a single sample in a study of human T cells and chemical hapten exposure. Time point here: pre-sensitization, week 0. Treatment: therapeutic diphenylcyclopropenone sensitization with weekly scalp DPC. Each CDR3 protein is one row after TCRdb ran MiXCR on the RACE reads. The data contain some 60,000 distinct CDR3 sequences, about 11% of them singletons. Here the sequenced sample was whole blood, taken in connection with sensitization to the hapten diphenylcyclopropenone (DPC). The source is a woman between 35 and 50 years old with alopecia areata. Some clones in this sample may be carry-over from other donors' samples.

J is TRBJ2-3 and V is TRBV28, with TRBD1 matching 9 bases. Germline loops: CDR1 MDHEN, CDR2 SYDVKM. The CDR3 extends over 17 amino acids. Trimming at V came to 5 bases and at J to 5 bases, leaving 14 bases not matched to a gene. The chain's CDR3 is CASSPSQGATDIDTQYF. CDR3 DNA: TGTGCCAGCAGTCCATCACAGGGGGCAACGGATATAGATACGCAGTATTTT.

A word on this clonotype: One base away lies a much larger clone, so this may be a sequencing read error. The chain is built from TRBV24-1 and TRBJ2-7; TRBD1 or TRBD2 may be the D gene (5 bases each). Germline-derived CDR1 and CDR2 are KGHDR and SFDVKD. This CDR3 has 14 amino acids. CDR3 sequence: CGTSGGQGSYEQYF. The DNA of the CDR3 is TGTGGCACCAGTGGAGGACAAGGCTCCTACGAGCAGTACTTC.

The rearrangement uses TRBV6-5 and TRBJ2-5, with no clear D. The V gene lost 5 bases and the J gene lost 5 bases, with 9 bases spanning the gap. Looked up from germline, CDR1 is MNHEY and CDR2 is SVGAGI. The CDR3 is 12 amino acids. CDR3 bases: TGTGCCAGCAGTGCCCCGATGGAGACCCAGTACTTC. The encoded protein is CASSAPMETQYF.

This clonotype occurred many times. V gene TRBV28 combines with J gene TRBJ2-7, with D perhaps TRBD2 (5 bases). Germline assignment: CDR1 MDHEN and CDR2 SYDVKM. The V and J ends lost 6 bases and 5 bases respectively, with 14 bases between them. This CDR3 comprises 13 residues. CDR3 region: CASSPERVNEQYF. CDR3 in DNA: TGTGCCAGCAGCCCCGAGAGGGTCAACGAGCAGTACTTC.